This entry lists 20 T cell receptor beta chains sequenced from one sample in a study of blood T cell repertoires in COVID-19. The data were produced by immunoSEQ multiplex PCR, yet TCRdb's version contains in-frame clones alone and is incomplete. In the table there are 100,000 or so clones, 91% of which are singletons. The sequenced sample consisted of peripheral blood. All receptors come from a man aged 45-60 years with acute or convalescent COVID-19.

In its sample, this clone was seen once. V is TRBV3-1 (or the pseudogene TRBV3-2) and J is TRBJ1-1, with D maybe TRBD1 (6 bases). Per germline, CDR1 LGHDT and CDR2 YNNKEL (reference sequence). Deletions cut 1 base from V and 0 bases from J, with 15 bases between. The CDR3 consists of 17 residues. CDR3 DNA: TGTGCCAGCAGCCAAGGGGGGCAGGGGTTCATGAACACTGAAGCTTTCTTT. Translated, it gives CASSQGGQGFMNTEAFF.

The J gene is TRBJ1-1, the V gene TRBV19, with 8 nucleotides matching TRBD1. This CDR3 spans 13 amino acids. Germline V CDR1 and CDR2: LNHDA, SQIVND (reference sequence). V gave up 6 bases and J gave up 4 bases; unmatched junction bases: 4. The CDR3, as DNA: TGTGCCAGTAGCAGAACAGGGGGCACTGAAGCTTTCTTT. Translated, it gives CASSRTGGTEAFF.

DNA of the CDR3: TGCGCCAGCAGCCAGAGGGACTCTGGAAACACCATATATTTT. This gives the protein CASSQRDSGNTIYF. The chain joins TRBV4-1 to TRBJ1-3; D is uncertain. Germline V gives CDR1 MGHRA, CDR2 YSYEKL. Trimming took 3 bases from V and 0 from J, leaving 6 bases between them. CDR3 size: 14 residues.

V is TRBV19 and J is TRBJ1-5; D remains ambiguous. Per the germline V gene, CDR1 is LNHDA and CDR2 is SQIVND (reference sequence). The CDR3 covers 16 residues. V lost 6 bases to trimming and J lost 1 base, with 16 bases between them. For the CDR3, the DNA is TGTGCCAGTAGGATGAAGGGAGTTGCGAGCAATCAGCCCCAGCATTTT. Encoded protein: CASRMKGVASNQPQHF.

J is TRBJ1-5 and V is TRBV7-9; D may be TRBD1 (5 bases). V shed 1 base and J shed 4 bases, with 8 bases lying between them. The germline V gene encodes CDR1 SEHNR and CDR2 FQNEAQ (reference sequence). CDR3 length: 14 amino acids. The CDR3 spells CASSLGTSNQPQHF. The CDR3 DNA reads TGTGCCAGCAGCTTAGGGACATCTAATCAGCCCCAGCATTTT.

Only one count was recorded for this clone. The genes are TRBV25-1 and TRBJ2-3; 8 positions agree with TRBD2. Germline-derived CDR1 and CDR2 are MGHDK and SYGVNS. After removal of 3 bases from V and 4 bases from J, the junction contained 9 bases not matched to a gene. This CDR3 contains 16 residues. The CDR3 sequence is CASSEGLAGKADTQYF. As DNA, the CDR3 is TGTGCCAGCAGTGAGGGTTTAGCGGGGAAGGCAGATACGCAGTATTTT. Using reference TRBV25-1 and TRBJ2-3 for the parts outside the CDR3, the full variable domain is EADIYQTPRYLVIGTGKKITLECSQTMGHDKMYWYQQDPGMELHLIHYSYGVNSTEKGDLSSESTVSRIRTEHFPLTLESARPSHTSQYLCASSEGLAGKADTQYFGPGTRLTVL.

The rearrangement joins TRBV10-2 to TRBJ2-3; D ambiguous. Looked up from germline, CDR1 is WSHSY and CDR2 is SAAADI. This CDR3 has 10 amino acids. Deletions cut 8 bases from V and 6 bases from J, with 6 bases between. CDR3 loop: CASFRDTQYF. For the CDR3, the DNA is TGCGCCAGCTTCAGGGATACGCAGTATTTT.

The CDR3 DNA reads TGTGCCAGCAGTGTTCTAGCGGGGGGGCGCACAGATACGCAGTATTTT. This translates into CASSVLAGGRTDTQYF. This sequence joins TRBV6-4 and TRBJ2-3; 12 nucleotides agree with TRBD2. The CDR3 has 16 amino acids. V shed 4 bases and J 1 base; nucleotides not matched to a gene: 3. Germline V gene sequence: CDR1 MRHNA, CDR2 SNTAGT.

The chain is built from TRBV6-6 and TRBJ1-5; 10 bases match TRBD1. This CDR3 contains 16 residues. V trimming: 5 bases; J trimming: 4 bases; junction bases outside the gene matches: 8. In germline, CDR1 is MNHNY, CDR2 SVGAGI (reference sequence). CDR3 nucleotides: TGTGCCAGCAGTAAACTTGGGACAGGGGAAAATCAGCCCCAGCATTTT. Residues: CASSKLGTGENQPQHF.

The chain's CDR3 is CALPGATNEKLFF. The CDR3 region has the DNA TGTGCGTTACCGGGGGCAACTAATGAAAAACTGTTTTTT. V gene TRBV30 combines with J gene TRBJ1-4, with D perhaps matching TRBD1 (5 bases). CDR1 is GTSNPN, CDR2 SVGIG, per germline (reference sequence). The CDR3 has 13 residues.

The chain couples TRBV7-8 to TRBJ1-4; tentatively, D is TRBD1 (6 bases). The CDR3 extends over 14 amino acids. V lost 5 bases and J 7 bases, leaving 14 bases between the germline ends. From germline, CDR1 is SGHVS and CDR2 FQNEAQ. CDR3 protein: CASSPQGRAEKLFF. As DNA, the CDR3 is TGTGCCAGCAGCCCACAGGGTAGAGCTGAAAAACTGTTTTTT.

This chain connects TRBV7-2 to TRBJ2-1; 11 bases are shared with TRBD2. CDR1 SGHTA and CDR2 FQGNSA come from the germline V gene. The CDR3 covers 15 residues. Trimming removed 4 bases from V and 4 bases from J; junction bases left unmatched: 3. DNA for the CDR3: TGTGCCAGCAGCTCACTAGCGGGGGCATACAATGAGCAGTTCTTC. This translates into CASSSLAGAYNEQFF. The full variable domain, rest sourced from reference TRBV7-2 and TRBJ2-1, is GAGVSQSPSNKVTEKGKDVELRCDPISGHTALYWYRQSLGQGLEFLIYFQGNSAPDKSGLPSDRFSAERTGGSVSTLTIQRTQQEDSAVYLCASSSLAGAYNEQFFGPGTRLTVL.

This chain connects TRBV2 to TRBJ2-7; 7 nucleotides match TRBD1. V shed 8 bases and J 5 bases; nucleotides not matched to a gene: 3. The germline V gene has CDR1 SNHLY and CDR2 FYNNEI. The CDR3 totals 11 residues. This CDR3 reads CASAGQDEQYF. The CDR3 coding sequence is TGTGCCAGCGCCGGACAGGACGAGCAGTACTTC.

This rearrangement joins TRBV2 to TRBJ1-6; 7 bases line up with TRBD1. Germline V gene sequence: CDR1 SNHLY, CDR2 FYNNEI. The CDR3 has 15 residues. Germline trimming cut 1 base from V and 10 bases from J; bases unmatched to any gene: 7. This chain's CDR3 is CASSEVDRVSSPLHF. In DNA form, the CDR3 reads TGTGCCAGCAGTGAAGTTGACAGGGTTTCCTCACCCCTCCACTTT.

The CDR3: CASSPRPGSGNTIYF. For the CDR3, the DNA is TGTGCCAGCAGTCCTAGACCGGGCTCTGGAAACACCATATATTTT. The gene calls are TRBV27 and TRBJ1-3; D gene ambiguous. The V end was cut by 5 bases, the J end by 0 bases, with 11 bases between. This CDR3 is built from 15 residues. Germline assignment: CDR1 MNHEY and CDR2 SMNVEV (reference sequence).

The chain couples TRBV6-5 to TRBJ2-3, with D maybe TRBD1 (6 bases). CDR1 MNHEY and CDR2 SVGAGI come from the germline V gene. Deletions cut 8 bases from V and 2 bases from J, with 11 bases between. The CDR3 consists of 13 residues. The CDR3 DNA is TGTGCCAGCTACGACAGGCCCACAGATACGCAGTATTTT. Its protein product is CASYDRPTDTQYF.

This clone was seen just once. The chain is built from TRBV2 and TRBJ1-1, with D perhaps matching TRBD1 (6 bases). CDR1 and CDR2 from the germline V gene are SNHLY and FYNNEI. V was shortened by 7 bases and J by 0 bases, with 12 bases between the two germline ends. The CDR3 extends over 14 amino acids. CDR3 protein: CASTEQGLNTEAFF. The CDR3 DNA reads as TGTGCCAGCACCGAGCAGGGGTTGAACACTGAAGCTTTCTTT. The whole variable domain, filled in from reference TRBV2 and TRBJ1-1, reads EPEVTQTPSHQVTQMGQEVILRCVPISNHLYFYWYRQILGQKVEFLVSFYNNEISEKSEIFDDQFSVERPDGSNFTLKIRSTKLEDSAMYFCASTEQGLNTEAFFGQGTRLTVV.

The chain employs TRBV11-2 and TRBJ2-1; D perhaps matches TRBD2 (6 bases). CDR3 length: 15 amino acids. Germline V gene lookup returns CDR1 SGHAT and CDR2 FQNNGV. Between the trimmed V and J ends, which lost 0 bases and 7 bases, there was a span of 13 bases. The CDR3 bases are TGTGCCAGCAGCTTAGATTGGGTTAGCGGTAATGAGCAGTTCTTC. This gives the protein CASSLDWVSGNEQFF.

The V call is TRBV28, the J call TRBJ1-4, with TRBD1 as a possible D gene (5 bases). CDR3 size: 15 residues. The V and J ends lost 3 bases and 8 bases respectively, with 16 bases between them. In germline, CDR1 is MDHEN, CDR2 SYDVKM. CDR3 protein: CASSLQGGLPEKLFF. The CDR3 DNA is TGTGCCAGCAGTTTGCAGGGAGGGCTTCCGGAAAAACTGTTTTTT.

A single count supports this clone. V and J are TRBV6-1 and TRBJ1-4; D is undetermined. V was clipped by 0 bases and J by 4 bases, with 9 bases between them. The CDR3 covers 15 residues. CDR1 and CDR2 (germline): MNHNS, SASEGT. CDR3 in DNA: TGTGCCAGCAGTGAAGCTAACAGACGTAATGAAAAACTGTTTTTT. This encodes CASSEANRRNEKLFF.